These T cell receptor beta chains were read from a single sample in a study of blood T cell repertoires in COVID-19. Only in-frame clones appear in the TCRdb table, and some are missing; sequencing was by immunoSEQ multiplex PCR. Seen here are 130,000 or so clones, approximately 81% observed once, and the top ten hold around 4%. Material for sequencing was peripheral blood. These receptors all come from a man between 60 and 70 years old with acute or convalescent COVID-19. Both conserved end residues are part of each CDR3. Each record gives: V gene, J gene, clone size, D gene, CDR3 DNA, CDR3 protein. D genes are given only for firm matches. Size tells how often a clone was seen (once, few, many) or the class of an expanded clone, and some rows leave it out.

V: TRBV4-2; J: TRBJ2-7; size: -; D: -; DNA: TGTGCCAGCAGCCAAGATCTTCCGGAGGGGCAGTACTTC; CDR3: CASSQDLPEGQYF
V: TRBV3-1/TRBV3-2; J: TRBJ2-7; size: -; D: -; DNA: TGTGCCAGCAGCCCGACATCAAACGAGCAGTACTTC; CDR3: CASSPTSNEQYF
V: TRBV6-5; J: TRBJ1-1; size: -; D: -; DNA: TGTGCCAGCAGATCTCCAGGGGTAAACACTGAAGCTTTCTTT; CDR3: CASRSPGVNTEAFF
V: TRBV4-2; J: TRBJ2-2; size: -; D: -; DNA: TGTGCCAGCAGCCAACTACCTACGAACACCGGGGAGCTGTTTTTT; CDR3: CASSQLPTNTGELFF
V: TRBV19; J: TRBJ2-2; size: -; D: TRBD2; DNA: TGTGCCAGTAGTATTTTAGGCGGGAGTAGCACCGGGGAGCTGTTTTTT; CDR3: CASSILGGSSTGELFF
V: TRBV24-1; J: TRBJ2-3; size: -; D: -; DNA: TGTGCCACCAGGGGCCAGCAGGGGACAGATACGCAGTATTTT; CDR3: CATRGQQGTDTQYF
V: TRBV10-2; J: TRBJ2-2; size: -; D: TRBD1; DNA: TGCGCCAGCAGTTCCCCTGGACAGGGGGCACTGGGGATCGTCGGGGAGCTGTTTTTT; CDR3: CASSSPGQGALGIVGELFF
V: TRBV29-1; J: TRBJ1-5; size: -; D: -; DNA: TGCAGCGTTGGCGGGGGGACGAGCAATCAGCCCCAGCATTTT; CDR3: CSVGGGTSNQPQHF
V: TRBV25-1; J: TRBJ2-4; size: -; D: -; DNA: TGTGCCAGCAGTGGAGGTAACATTCAGTACTTC; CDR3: CASSGGNIQYF
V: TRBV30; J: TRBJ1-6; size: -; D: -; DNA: TGTGCCTGGACAGCGGGCTCCTATAATTCACCCCTCCACTTT; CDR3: CAWTAGSYNSPLHF
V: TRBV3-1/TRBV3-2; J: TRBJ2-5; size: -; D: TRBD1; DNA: TGTGCCAGCAGCCACGCTGACAGGGGGAGCATTCCGTGGGTCCAAGAGACCCAGTACTTC; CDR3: CASSHADRGSIPWVQETQYF
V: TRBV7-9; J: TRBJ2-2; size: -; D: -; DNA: TGTGCCAGCAGCTTACAAAGGCAGGGGAACACCGGGGAGCTGTTTTTT; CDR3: CASSLQRQGNTGELFF
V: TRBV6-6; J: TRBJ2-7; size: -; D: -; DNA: TGTGCCAGCAGTTACTTCGGGGCCTACGAGCAGTACTTC; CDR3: CASSYFGAYEQYF
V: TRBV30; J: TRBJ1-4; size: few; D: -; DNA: TGTGCCTGGACCCGAAAGGGGACTAATGAAAAACTGTTTTTT; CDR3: CAWTRKGTNEKLFF
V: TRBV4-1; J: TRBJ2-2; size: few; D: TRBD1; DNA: TGCGCCAGCAGCCTGGGACAGGGGGATGGGGAGCTGTTTTTT; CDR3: CASSLGQGDGELFF
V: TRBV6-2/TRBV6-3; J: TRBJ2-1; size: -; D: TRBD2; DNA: TGTGCCAGCAGTTACTCGACTAGCGGCTACAATGAGCAGTTCTTC; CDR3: CASSYSTSGYNEQFF
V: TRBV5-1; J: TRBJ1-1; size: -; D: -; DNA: TGCGCCAGCCGGAAAGGGACTTCCCCGAACACTGAAGCTTTCTTT; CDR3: CASRKGTSPNTEAFF
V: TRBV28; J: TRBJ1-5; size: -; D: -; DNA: TGTGCCAGCAGTTTAGATAGCAGCAATCAGCCCCAGCATTTT; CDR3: CASSLDSSNQPQHF
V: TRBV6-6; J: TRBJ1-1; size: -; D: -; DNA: TGTGCCAGCAGTTTACAGGTTAACACTGAAGCTTTCTTT; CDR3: CASSLQVNTEAFF
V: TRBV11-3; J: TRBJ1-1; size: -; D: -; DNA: TGTGCCAGCAAAGAGCAGGGGAACACTGAAGCTTTCTTT; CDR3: CASKEQGNTEAFF
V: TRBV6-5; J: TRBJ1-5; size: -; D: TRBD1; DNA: TGTGCCAGCAGGGGGGGACAGGGAAGTGGTCAGCCCCAGCATTTT; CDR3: CASRGGQGSGQPQHF
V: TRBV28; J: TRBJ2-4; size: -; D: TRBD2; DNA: TGTGCCAGCAGGAGCGGGACAGCCAAAAACATTCAGTACTTC; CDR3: CASRSGTAKNIQYF
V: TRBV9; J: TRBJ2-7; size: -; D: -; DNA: TGTGCCAGCAGCGTAGCACAGGGGGGGGCTTACGAGCAGTACTTC; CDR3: CASSVAQGGAYEQYF
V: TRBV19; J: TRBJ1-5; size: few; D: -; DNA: TGTGCCAGTAGTATTCTCCGGGGGACTGATCAGCCCCAGCATTTT; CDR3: CASSILRGTDQPQHF
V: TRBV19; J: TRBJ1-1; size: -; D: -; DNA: TGTGCCAGTAGTATAAAACCCCTCGGCACTGAAGCTTTCTTT; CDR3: CASSIKPLGTEAFF
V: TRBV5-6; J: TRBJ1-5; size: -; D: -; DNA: TGTGCCAGCAGCTTTGGAGGACAGCCCCAGCATTTT; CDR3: CASSFGGQPQHF
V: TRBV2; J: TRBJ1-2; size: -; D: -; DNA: TGTGCCAGCAGTGAACTTTTAGACTATGGCTACACCTTC; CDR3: CASSELLDYGYTF
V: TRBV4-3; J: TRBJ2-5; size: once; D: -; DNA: TGCGCCAGCAGCCAAGAGGGTAGGGGAGAGACCCAGTACTTC; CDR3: CASSQEGRGETQYF
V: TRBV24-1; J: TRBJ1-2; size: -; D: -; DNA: TGTGCCACCAGTGATACTACAGGGCCCTATGGCTACACCTTC; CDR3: CATSDTTGPYGYTF
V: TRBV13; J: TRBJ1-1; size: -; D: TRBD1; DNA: TGTGCCAGCAGCGCAACCGGACAGGGAATGAACACTGAAGCTTTCTTT; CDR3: CASSATGQGMNTEAFF
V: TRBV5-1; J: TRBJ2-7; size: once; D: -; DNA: TGCGCCAGCAGCCCGGGTGACGCGGGAACAAGGCCGTACTTC; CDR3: CASSPGDAGTRPYF
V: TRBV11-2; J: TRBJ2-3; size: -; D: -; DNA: TGTGCCAGCAGCCCCCCGGGAACAGATACGCAGTATTTT; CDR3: CASSPPGTDTQYF
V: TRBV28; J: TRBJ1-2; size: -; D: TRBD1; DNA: TGTGCCAGCAGTGCGTACAGGGGAGGCCACTATGGCTACACCTTC; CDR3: CASSAYRGGHYGYTF
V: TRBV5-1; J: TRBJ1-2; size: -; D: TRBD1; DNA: TGCGCCAGCAGTCTGGAGGGACAGGGGGACTATGGCTACACCTTC; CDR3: CASSLEGQGDYGYTF
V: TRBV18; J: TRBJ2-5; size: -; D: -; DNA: TGTGCCAGCTCACAACTCACAGGAGACCAAGAGACCCAGTACTTC; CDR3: CASSQLTGDQETQYF
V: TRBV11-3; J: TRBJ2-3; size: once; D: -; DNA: TGTGCCAGCAGCTTACAGGGGGAGGAAGATACGCAGTATTTT; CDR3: CASSLQGEEDTQYF
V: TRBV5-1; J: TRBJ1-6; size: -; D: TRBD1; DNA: TGCGCCAGCAGCTCAGGGACAGGGCTAGTAAATTCACCCCTCCACTTT; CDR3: CASSSGTGLVNSPLHF
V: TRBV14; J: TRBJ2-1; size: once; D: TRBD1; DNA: TGTGCCAGCAGCTCTTGGGGGACAGGGATCAATGAGCAGTTCTTC; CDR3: CASSSWGTGINEQFF
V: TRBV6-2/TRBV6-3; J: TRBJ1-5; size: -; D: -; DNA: TGTGCCAGCAGTTACCAGGGTGAACAGCCCCAGCATTTT; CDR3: CASSYQGEQPQHF
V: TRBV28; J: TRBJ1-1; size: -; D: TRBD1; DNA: TGTGCCAGCAGTCCGGGACAGGGAATAAACACTGAAGCTTTCTTT; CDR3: CASSPGQGINTEAFF
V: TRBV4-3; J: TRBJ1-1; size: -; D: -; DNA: TGCGCCAGCAGCCGAAGACTAACAGGGCGGATTTTTGACACTGAAGCTTTCTTT; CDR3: CASSRRLTGRIFDTEAFF
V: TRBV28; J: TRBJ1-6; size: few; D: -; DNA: TGTGCCAGCAGTTTAATCGGGGGGAATTCACCCCTCCACTTT; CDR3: CASSLIGGNSPLHF
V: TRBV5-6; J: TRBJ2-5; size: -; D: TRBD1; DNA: TGTGCCAGCAGCGCAAACAGGGGGCTTGGACAGGAGACCCAGTACTTC; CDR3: CASSANRGLGQETQYF
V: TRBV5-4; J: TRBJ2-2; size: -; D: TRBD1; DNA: TGTGCCAGCAGCCCCCGGACAGGGACCGGGGAGCTGTTTTTT; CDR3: CASSPRTGTGELFF
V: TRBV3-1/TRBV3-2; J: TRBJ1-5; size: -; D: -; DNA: TGTGCCAGCAGCCCTGGAGAAAGAGTTAGCAATCAGCCCCAGCATTTT; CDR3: CASSPGERVSNQPQHF
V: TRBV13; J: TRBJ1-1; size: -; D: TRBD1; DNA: TGTGCCAGCAGCCACCGGGACAGGGCTTTCTTT; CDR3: CASSHRDRAFF
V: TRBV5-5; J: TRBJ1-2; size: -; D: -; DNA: TGTGCCAGCAGCCCGGATCAGGGGATCGGCTATGGCTACACCTTC; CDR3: CASSPDQGIGYGYTF
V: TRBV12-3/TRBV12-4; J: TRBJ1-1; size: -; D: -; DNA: TGTGCCAGCAGTTTCACAGGGATGGCTTTCTTT; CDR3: CASSFTGMAFF
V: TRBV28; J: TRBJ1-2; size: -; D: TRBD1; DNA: TGTGCCAGCAGCAGCGGACAGGGGAACTATGGCTACACCTTC; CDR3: CASSSGQGNYGYTF
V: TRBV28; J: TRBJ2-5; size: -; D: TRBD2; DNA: TGTGCCAGCAGTTTAGGCGGGAGTGGTGAGACCCAGTACTTC; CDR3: CASSLGGSGETQYF
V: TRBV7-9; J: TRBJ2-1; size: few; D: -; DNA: TGTGCCAGCAGCTCAGTTTCCAATGAGCAGTTCTTC; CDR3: CASSSVSNEQFF
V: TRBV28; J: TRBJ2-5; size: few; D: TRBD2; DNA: TGTGCCAGCAGTTTATCAGGCGGGGGAGAGACCCAGTACTTC; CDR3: CASSLSGGGETQYF
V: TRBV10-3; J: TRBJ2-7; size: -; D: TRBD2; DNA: TGTGCCATCAGTGAGGGGACTAACACCTTCTACGAGCAGTACTTC; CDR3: CAISEGTNTFYEQYF
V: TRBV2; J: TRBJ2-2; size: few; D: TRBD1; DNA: TGTGCCAGCAAACTACCGGGACAGGCTTTGACCGGGGAGCTGTTTTTT; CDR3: CASKLPGQALTGELFF
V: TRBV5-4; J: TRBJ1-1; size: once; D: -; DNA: TGTGCCAGCAGCTTGTCCGGGATCCAGAACACTGAAGCTTTCTTT; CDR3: CASSLSGIQNTEAFF
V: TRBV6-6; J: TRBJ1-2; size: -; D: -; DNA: TGTGCCAGCATGGAGGATGGCTACACCTTC; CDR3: CASMEDGYTF
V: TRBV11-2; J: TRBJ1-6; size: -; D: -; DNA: TGTGCCAGCAGCCAGGGCTTTAATTCACCCCTCCACTTT; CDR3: CASSQGFNSPLHF
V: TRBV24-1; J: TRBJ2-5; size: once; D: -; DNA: TGTGCCACCAAAGGAAGCGGCCTACCGCAAGAGACCCAGTACTTC; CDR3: CATKGSGLPQETQYF
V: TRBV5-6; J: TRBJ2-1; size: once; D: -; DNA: TGTGCCACCCACCCGAAAGGGCTAGCCAACCTGTACAATGAGCAGTTCTTC; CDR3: CATHPKGLANLYNEQFF